What follows are 8 T cell receptor beta chains derived from one specimen sequenced in a study of T cell responses to AZD1222 COVID-19 vaccine. The table came from immunoSEQ multiplex PCR; TCRdb's copy has only in-frame clones and leaves some out. The table has 150,000 or so clones, 88% seen once; the top ten hold more than 5%. The source material was peripheral blood, sampled on day 0 of AZD1222 vaccination. The source is an adult in good health.

The chain carries TRBV19 and TRBJ2-2; D possibly corresponds to TRBD2 (5 bases). V lost 3 bases, J lost 4 bases, and 9 bases lay in between. The V gene's germline CDR1 is LNHDA and CDR2 SQIVND (reference sequence). The CDR3 runs to 14 residues. The CDR3 protein is CASSIPAGTGELFF. In DNA, the CDR3 is TGTGCCAGTAGTATCCCGGCGGGCACCGGGGAGCTGTTTTTT.

CDR3 amino acids: CASTRPGTAGNYGYTF. The DNA of the CDR3 is TGTGCCAGCACCCGTCCTGGGACAGCTGGCAACTATGGCTACACCTTC. This chain connects TRBV28 to TRBJ1-2; TRBD1 matches 7 bases. V gave up 7 bases and J gave up 2 bases; unmatched junction bases: 13. There are 16 residues in the CDR3. The germline CDR1 and CDR2 sequences are MDHEN and SYDVKM.

V gene TRBV4-1 combines with J gene TRBJ2-1; 13 bases line up with TRBD2. Losses at the gene ends were 5 bases for V and 4 bases for J; bases not matched to a gene: 2. The CDR3 contains 15 residues. Germline V gene sequence: CDR1 MGHRA, CDR2 YSYEKL. DNA of the CDR3: TGCGCCAGCAGCTCGGGACTAGCGGGGTACAATGAGCAGTTCTTC. It is translated as CASSSGLAGYNEQFF.

The V and J genes are TRBV6-5 and TRBJ1-6; D call uncertain. Germline V gene data show CDR1 as MNHEY and CDR2 as SVGAGI. V was pared by 4 bases and J by 5 bases, with 9 bases between. The CDR3 is made up of 14 amino acids. The CDR3 coding sequence is TGTGCCAGCAGTTCCACCAGGAATAATTCACCCCTCCACTTT. This codes for CASSSTRNNSPLHF.

The J gene is TRBJ2-7, the V gene TRBV19; TRBD2 is a possible D gene (5 bases). Germline V CDR1 and CDR2: LNHDA, SQIVND (reference sequence). With 9 bases removed from V and 5 bases from J, the gap between germline ends came to 11 bases. This CDR3 is built from 11 residues. Written as DNA, the CDR3 is TGTGCCAGGGAGGAGTGCCACGAGCAGTACTTC. It is translated as CAREECHEQYF. Full variable domain (rest looked up from reference TRBV19 and TRBJ2-7): DGGITQSPKYLFRKEGQNVTLSCEQNLNHDAMYWYRQDPGQGLRLIYYSQIVNDFQKGDIAEGYSVSREKKESFPLTVTSAQKNPTAFYLCAREECHEQYFGPGTRLTVT.

The V gene is TRBV4-3, the J gene TRBJ1-2; 8 bases map to TRBD1. V was clipped by 1 base and J by 6 bases; unmatched bases: 4. CDR3 size: 14 residues. Germline V CDR1 and CDR2: LGHNA, YSLEER. CDR3 sequence reads: CASSQGQGRDGYTF. In nucleotides, the CDR3 is TGCGCCAGCAGCCAAGGACAGGGGAGAGATGGCTACACCTTC.

This clone was found many times. The chain carries TRBV7-8 and TRBJ1-5; D perhaps matches TRBD1 (6 bases). The CDR3 runs to 17 residues. The germline V gene encodes CDR1 SGHVS and CDR2 FQNEAQ. Trimming stripped 5 bases from V and 1 base from J, with 18 bases between. This CDR3 is CASSQGAGERSNQPQHF. The CDR3 DNA sequence: TGTGCCAGCAGCCAGGGCGCAGGGGAGAGGAGCAATCAGCCCCAGCATTTT.

The V gene is TRBV27, the J gene TRBJ1-2; D possibly corresponds to TRBD1 (6 bases). The V end was cut by 5 bases, the J end by 2 bases, with 9 bases between. This CDR3 has 13 residues. Germline loops: CDR1 MNHEY, CDR2 SMNVEV (reference sequence). CDR3 in amino acids: CASSNQGNYGYTF. In nucleotides, the CDR3 is TGTGCCAGCAGTAACCAGGGGAACTATGGCTACACCTTC.